These T cell receptor beta chains were read from a single sample in a study of blood T cell repertoires in COVID-19. Profiling relied on immunoSEQ multiplex PCR, and the TCRdb table lists in-frame clones only, not all of them. This table holds 150,000 to 200,000 clones, roughly three quarters found once. The sample was peripheral blood. The source is a woman in her 50s with active or convalescent COVID-19. The CDR3 runs from the conserved cysteine through the conserved F or W. Clone size is stated in some rows and not others, as once, few, many or a class when expanded.

clone size | J gene | CDR3 length | V gene | CDR3 protein
. | TRBJ1-1 | 13 | TRBV12-3/TRBV12-4 | CASTGQLNTEAFF
few | TRBJ1-6 | 15 | TRBV3-1/TRBV3-2 | CASSLLRQGNSPLHF
. | TRBJ2-7 | 12 | TRBV12-3/TRBV12-4 | CASSPGDHEQYF
. | TRBJ2-2 | 16 | TRBV4-1 | CASSQDLGVFRGELFF
. | TRBJ2-2 | 13 | TRBV5-1 | CASKQGATGELFF
. | TRBJ1-1 | 14 | TRBV6-6 | CASSYSKGETEAFF
. | TRBJ1-2 | 13 | TRBV7-9 | CASSGGTGWGYTF
. | TRBJ1-2 | 11 | TRBV29-1 | CSVDINYGYTF
few | TRBJ2-7 | 13 | TRBV29-1 | CSVDGGNTYEQYF
. | TRBJ1-1 | 12 | TRBV19 | CAVRDRNTEAFF
. | TRBJ1-5 | 17 | TRBV21-1 | CASSNPKGHPQVQPQHF
. | TRBJ1-2 | 14 | TRBV7-8 | CASSPRRIRHGYTF
. | TRBJ2-1 | 14 | TRBV27 | CASSFVGIAETQFF
. | TRBJ2-7 | 14 | TRBV29-1 | CSVTMTGAPYEQYF
many | TRBJ1-4 | 14 | TRBV28 | CASSLSGTGEKLFF
many | TRBJ2-7 | 15 | TRBV7-6 | CASSLETGGLYEQYF
. | TRBJ2-4 | 17 | TRBV18 | CASSPGTANLAKNIQYF
. | TRBJ2-2 | 14 | TRBV29-1 | CSVGTGGTSGELFF
. | TRBJ2-2 | 14 | TRBV25-1 | CASRASVNTGELFF
few | TRBJ2-3 | 17 | TRBV3-1/TRBV3-2 | CASSPPVGGGAVDTQYF
few | TRBJ1-4 | 15 | TRBV18 | CASSPNGQGSEKLFF
. | TRBJ1-3 | 18 | TRBV6-1 | CASSARSGQGVSGNTIYF
. | TRBJ1-3 | 14 | TRBV2 | CASSGQGAGNTIYF
once | TRBJ2-1 | 19 | TRBV7-4 | CASSLDISHEEITWNEQFF
. | TRBJ2-7 | 14 | TRBV4-3 | CASSPRQDSYEQYF
. | TRBJ1-6 | 15 | TRBV5-6 | CASSAGQGMASPLHF